The entry that follows covers one T cell receptor (beta chain) sequence. As yet, its antigen is unknown. It is unclear where the CDR3 begins or ends on the DNA, so no DNA is shown, and the CDR3 is as TCRdb lists it. With termini counted, the CDR3 has 15 amino acids. Germline V lookup: CDR1 MGHDK, CDR2 SYGVNS. The data stem from a study of Graves' ophthalmopathy and Graves' hyperthyroidism. RNA transcripts were the source from which TCR beta CDR3 regions were amplified. Second-round multiplex PCR came after a first-round RT-PCR that employed HTBI primers. TCRdb redid the calling of the multiplex PCR reads with MiXCR, one entry per CDR3 protein. The sample includes approximately 700,000 distinct CDR3 sequences, roughly 41% seen only once; the top ten take 44%. General study points: Among expanded thyroid clonotypes above 0.001 frequency, most also occurred in blood.

The clonotype originates from an adult man with Graves' ophthalmopathy. The chain joins TRBV25-1 to TRBJ1-2; TRBD1 reflects the table's D call only, with no check against the DNA. Input material: peripheral blood. This chain's CDR3 is CACSARKGGNYGYTF.